The next 27 T cell receptor beta chains were all read from a single sample in a study of cytomegalovirus exposure and HLA in healthy donors. The PCR employed 60 Vbeta primers together with 13 Jbeta primers. Libraries were prepared by immunoSEQ multiplex PCR; TCRdb keeps only in-frame clonotypes and omits some of them. The sample yields 70,000 to 90,000 clones, around 68% seen once. The sequenced sample was PBMCs. Receptors originate from a woman aged 40 to 49 in good health and CMV-seropositive.

This rearrangement joins TRBV29-1 to TRBJ2-7, with 9 bases lining up with TRBD1. J lost 1 base, V lost 5 bases, and 3 bases had no gene match. The CDR3 consists of 13 residues. Looked up from germline, CDR1 is SQVTM and CDR2 is ANQGSEA. The CDR3 loop reads CSVKGQGSYEQYF. The DNA for the CDR3 is TGCAGCGTTAAGGGACAGGGATCCTACGAGCAGTACTTC.

Only one count was recorded for this clone. At one of its ends the junction is not consistent with the germline gene, which may arise from a read error. The chain links TRBV7-9 to TRBJ1-1, with TRBD1 identical over 7 bases. This CDR3 is built from 11 residues. CDR1 is SEHNR and CDR2 is FQNEAQ in the germline V gene (reference sequence). CDR3 coding DNA: TGTGCCAGCAGCTTAAGAGACAGGGTGGGATTT. Protein: CASSLRDRVGF. The full variable domain, in which reference TRBV7-9 and TRBJ1-1 provide the parts outside the CDR3, is DTGVSQNPRHKITKRGQNVTFRCDPISEHNRLYWYRQTLGQGPEFLTYFQNEAQLEKSRLLSDRFSAERPKGSFSTLEIQRTEQGDSAMYLCASSLRDRVGFGQGTRLTVV.

This chain connects TRBV13 to TRBJ2-7; TRBD1 aligns across 7 bases. V shed 3 bases, J shed 2 bases, and the junction held 4 bases outside the gene matches. CDR1 is PRHDT, CDR2 FYEKMQ, per germline (reference sequence). This CDR3 spans 14 amino acids. The CDR3 loop is CASSFSQGAYEQYF. The CDR3 DNA reads as TGTGCCAGCAGCTTTAGCCAGGGGGCCTACGAGCAGTACTTC.

The V call is TRBV6-4, the J call TRBJ1-1, with D unresolved. Trimming removed 10 bases from V and 3 bases from J, with 12 bases in between. The CDR3 length is 12 residues. Germline V gene sequence: CDR1 MRHNA, CDR2 SNTAGT. CDR3 sequence (DNA): TGTGCCAAGTGCCGCCGGTACACTGAAGCTTTCTTT. Translated, it gives CAKCRRYTEAFF.

The V and J genes are TRBV7-9 and TRBJ1-2; D unclear. The germline V gene has CDR1 SEHNR and CDR2 FQNEAQ (reference sequence). CDR3 length equals 14 residues. Trimming pared 2 bases from V and 1 base from J, leaving 8 bases between. The CDR3 bases are TGTGCCAGCAGCTTATCCGCGGTTAACTATGGCTACACCTTC. This gives the protein CASSLSAVNYGYTF.

The CDR3 loop reads CASSRVAGIYEQYF. The CDR3 nucleotides read TGTGCCAGCAGTCGAGTAGCGGGGATCTACGAGCAGTACTTC. The chain employs TRBV28 and TRBJ2-7; 8 bases match TRBD2. V lost 5 bases to trimming and J lost 3 bases; unmatched junction nucleotides: 6. Germline CDR1 MDHEN, CDR2 SYDVKM. The CDR3 is made up of 14 amino acids.

The rearrangement links TRBV30 to TRBJ1-2; D not certain. There are 12 residues in the CDR3. In germline, CDR1 is GTSNPN, CDR2 SVGIG (reference sequence). Between the trimmed V and J ends, which lost 2 bases and 1 base, there was a span of 5 bases. CDR3 in DNA: TGTGCCTGGAGTTGGAGTAACTATGGCTACACCTTC. Translated, it gives CAWSWSNYGYTF.

The chain links TRBV28 to TRBJ1-2; 7 bases align to TRBD1. The length of the CDR3 is 14 residues. The germline gives CDR1 MDHEN, CDR2 SYDVKM. With 6 bases clipped from V and 3 bases from J, the junction kept 7 bases outside the gene matches. The CDR3 sequence: CASSSGGQHYGYTF. The CDR3 DNA reads TGTGCCAGCAGCTCAGGGGGACAGCACTATGGCTACACCTTC.

The gene calls are TRBV30 and TRBJ2-5, with TRBD2 matching 9 bases. The germline gives CDR1 GTSNPN, CDR2 SVGIG (reference sequence). V shed 0 bases and J 7 bases; nucleotides not matched to a gene: 15. The CDR3 is 17 residues long. CDR3 DNA sequence: TGTGCCTGGAGTGTAATCCCGGCTAGCGGGACCCGGGGGACCCAGTACTTC. It codes for CAWSVIPASGTRGTQYF.

The rearrangement joins TRBV15 to TRBJ2-2; D is perhaps TRBD1 (5 bases). Germline assignment: CDR1 LNHNV and CDR2 YYDKDF (reference sequence). V was clipped by 4 bases and J by 0 bases, with 12 bases between them. The CDR3 has 16 amino acids. The CDR3 DNA sequence: TGTGCCACCAGCACCGAGGACACAACGAACACCGGGGAGCTGTTTTTT. Translated: CATSTEDTTNTGELFF.

The chain uses TRBV7-2 and TRBJ2-3; TRBD2 is a possible D gene (6 bases). Germline CDR1 SGHTA, CDR2 FQGNSA. This CDR3 region has 18 residues. With 5 bases removed from V and 0 bases from J, the gap between germline ends came to 21 bases. The CDR3 reads CASSPHARGGTSTDTQYF. The CDR3 nucleotides read TGTGCCAGCAGCCCCCACGCCCGGGGTGGGACTAGCACAGATACGCAGTATTTT.

The chain has TRBV30 and TRBJ1-5; maybe TRBD1 (6 bases). V was trimmed by 0 bases and J by 10 bases, leaving 13 bases between them. From germline, CDR1 is GTSNPN and CDR2 SVGIG (reference sequence). The CDR3 has 13 residues. CDR3 residues: CAWSVLEGGPQHF. CDR3 DNA: TGTGCCTGGAGTGTTCTCGAAGGGGGACCCCAGCATTTT.

The chain is built from TRBV28 and TRBJ1-4, with D uncertain. Trimming removed 6 bases from V and 0 bases from J, with 8 bases in between. CDR1 and CDR2 (germline): MDHEN, SYDVKM. This CDR3 spans 14 amino acids. The CDR3 DNA reads as TGTGCCAGCAGCTCCGCAGCAACTAATGAAAAACTGTTTTTT. Its protein product is CASSSAATNEKLFF. Supplemented by reference TRBV28 and TRBJ1-4, the full variable domain reads DVKVTQSSRYLVKRTGEKVFLECVQDMDHENMFWYRQDPGLGLRLIYFSYDVKMKEKGDIPEGYSVSREKKERFSLILESASTNQTSMYLCASSSAATNEKLFFGSGTQLSVL.

This sequence joins TRBV5-1 and TRBJ1-1, with a tentative D call TRBD1 (6 bases). CDR1 is SGHRS and CDR2 is YFSETQ in the germline V gene. The CDR3 length is 14 residues. The V and J ends lost 1 base and 3 bases respectively, with 10 bases between them. For the CDR3, the DNA is TGCGCCAGCAGCTTGCAGGGGCAGGACACTGAAGCTTTCTTT. Its protein product is CASSLQGQDTEAFF.

The V gene is TRBV7-8, the J gene TRBJ2-1; TRBD2 agrees at 11 bases. Germline values: CDR1 SGHVS, CDR2 FQNEAQ. V lost 1 base to trimming and J lost 7 bases; unmatched junction nucleotides: 6. This CDR3 is 16 amino acids long. Here the CDR3 reads CASSLGLAGKGNEQFF. CDR3 in DNA: TGTGCCAGCAGCTTAGGACTAGCGGGAAAGGGGAATGAGCAGTTCTTC.

The chain links TRBV29-1 to TRBJ1-2; TRBD1 is a possible D gene (5 bases). This CDR3 is 12 amino acids long. Germline loops: CDR1 SQVTM, CDR2 ANQGSEA. V was cut by 7 bases and J by 4 bases, with 13 bases left in between. The CDR3 here is CSGGDGTYGYTF. The CDR3 region has the DNA TGCAGCGGCGGGGACGGAACCTATGGCTACACCTTC.

V usage is TRBV5-1 and J usage is TRBJ2-7; 7 bases agree with TRBD2. This CDR3 is built from 15 residues. The J segment lost 4 bases and the V segment lost 1 base, leaving 8 bases of the junction unmatched. The V gene's germline CDR1 is SGHRS and CDR2 YFSETQ. CDR3 sequence reads: CASSLLGASGYEQYF. CDR3 nucleotide sequence: TGCGCCAGCAGCTTGCTTGGGGCTAGCGGTTACGAGCAGTACTTC. Using reference TRBV5-1 and TRBJ2-7 for the parts outside the CDR3, the full variable domain is KAGVTQTPRYLIKTRGQQVTLSCSPISGHRSVSWYQQTPGQGLQFLFEYFSETQRNKGNFPGRFSGRQFSNSRSEMNVSTLELGDSALYLCASSLLGASGYEQYFGPGTRLTVT.

In DNA form, the CDR3 reads TGTGCCAGCAGTGACCTGGGGACAGTTTTTTATGGCTACACCTTC. Its protein product is CASSDLGTVFYGYTF. The rearrangement links TRBV6-1 to TRBJ1-2, with 7 bases aligning to TRBD1. The germline gives CDR1 MNHNS, CDR2 SASEGT. CDR3 length: 15 amino acids. The ends lost 3 bases at V and 5 bases at J; junction bases unmatched: 9.

The chain employs TRBV9 and TRBJ1-5; D may be TRBD1 (6 bases). Germline V CDR1 and CDR2: SGDLS, YYNGEE. V lost 0 bases and J 1 base, leaving 8 bases between the germline ends. The CDR3 is 15 amino acids. The CDR3 loop is CASSVDQGSNQPQHF. CDR3 in DNA: TGTGCCAGCAGCGTAGATCAGGGGAGCAATCAGCCCCAGCATTTT.

This clone was counted only a few times. The genes are TRBV6-6 and TRBJ1-1, with TRBD1 matching 8 bases. The V segment lost 6 bases and the J segment 5 bases; nucleotides outside the gene matches: 14. The CDR3 is made up of 16 amino acids. Per the germline V gene, CDR1 is MNHNY and CDR2 is SVGAGI (reference sequence). Here the CDR3 DNA reads TGTGCCAGCAGATCCGGGACAGGTGATTCGGGGACTGAAGCTTTCTTT. Its translation is CASRSGTGDSGTEAFF.

The chain employs TRBV7-2 and TRBJ1-2, with a possible D match to TRBD1 (6 bases). V was cut by 5 bases and J by 2 bases, with 9 bases left in between. The CDR3 has 13 residues. Germline V gives CDR1 SGHTA, CDR2 FQGNSA. Written as DNA, the CDR3 is TGTGCCAGCAGCCGCGGACAGAACTATGGCTACACCTTC. Translated, it gives CASSRGQNYGYTF.

The V gene is TRBV15, the J gene TRBJ2-5; possible D gene TRBD1, 6 bases. From germline, CDR1 is LNHNV and CDR2 YYDKDF (reference sequence). Trimming stripped 1 base from V and 5 bases from J, with 14 bases between. This CDR3 is 15 amino acids long. The CDR3 sequence is CATSRGDRSVETQYF. CDR3 nucleotide sequence: TGTGCCACCAGCAGAGGCGACAGGTCCGTGGAGACCCAGTACTTC.

This sequence joins TRBV4-2 and TRBJ2-1, with 11 bases fitting TRBD2. From germline, CDR1 is LGHNA and CDR2 YNFKEQ. CDR3 size: 15 residues. Germline trimming cut 2 bases from V and 4 bases from J; bases unmatched to any gene: 1. The CDR3 region has the DNA TGTGCCAGCAGCCAAATAGCGGGAGGGTACAATGAGCAGTTCTTC. Residues: CASSQIAGGYNEQFF.

This sequence joins TRBV30 and TRBJ2-7; 16 bases fit TRBD2. This CDR3 comprises 14 residues. V lost 4 bases to trimming and J lost 6 bases; unmatched junction nucleotides: 3. Germline CDR1 is GTSNPN and CDR2 is SVGIG (reference sequence). The DNA for the CDR3 is TGTGCCTGGATCGGGACTAGCGGGAGGGGCGAGCAGTACTTC. Protein: CAWIGTSGRGEQYF.

The chain joins TRBV5-1 to TRBJ2-7; TRBD1 agrees at 10 bases. Trimming cost V 2 bases and J 5 bases; bases outside gene matches: 1. Germline lookup yields CDR1 SGHRS and CDR2 YFSETQ. This CDR3 spans 13 amino acids. This chain's CDR3 is CASSLGTGDEQYF. The CDR3, as DNA: TGCGCCAGCAGCTTAGGGACAGGGGACGAGCAGTACTTC.

In its sample, this clone was seen once. This chain joins TRBV29-1 and TRBJ2-5; the D is unclear. Germline-derived CDR1 and CDR2 are SQVTM and ANQGSEA. The V end lost 4 bases, the J end lost 0 bases, and 15 bases lay between the germline ends. The CDR3 length is 15 residues. CDR3 loop: CSVVPFRAYQETQYF. The DNA for the CDR3 is TGCAGCGTTGTCCCCTTCCGCGCATACCAAGAGACCCAGTACTTC.

This clone was counted between two and nine times. The chain recombines TRBV5-6 with TRBJ2-7; TRBD2 matches 7 bases. The CDR3 sequence is 15 residues long. The germline CDR1 and CDR2 sequences are SGHDT and YYEEEE. Trimming cost V 3 bases and J 5 bases; bases outside gene matches: 11. DNA for the CDR3: TGTGCCAGCAGCTCGGGAGGTGGCCTGGGCGACGAGCAGTACTTC. Amino acid sequence: CASSSGGGLGDEQYF.